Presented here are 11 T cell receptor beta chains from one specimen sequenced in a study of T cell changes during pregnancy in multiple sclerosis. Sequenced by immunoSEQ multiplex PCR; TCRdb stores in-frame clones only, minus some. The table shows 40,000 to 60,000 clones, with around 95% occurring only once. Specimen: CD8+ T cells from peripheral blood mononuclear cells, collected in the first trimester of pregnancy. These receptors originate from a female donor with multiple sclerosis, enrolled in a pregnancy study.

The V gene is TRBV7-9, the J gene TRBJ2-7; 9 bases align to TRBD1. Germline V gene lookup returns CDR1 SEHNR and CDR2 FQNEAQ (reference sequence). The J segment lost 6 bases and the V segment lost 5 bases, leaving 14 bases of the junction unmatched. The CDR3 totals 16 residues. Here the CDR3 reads CASSPDRAGQGSEQYF. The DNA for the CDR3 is TGTGCCAGCAGCCCGGATCGGGCAGGACAGGGGTCCGAGCAGTACTTC.

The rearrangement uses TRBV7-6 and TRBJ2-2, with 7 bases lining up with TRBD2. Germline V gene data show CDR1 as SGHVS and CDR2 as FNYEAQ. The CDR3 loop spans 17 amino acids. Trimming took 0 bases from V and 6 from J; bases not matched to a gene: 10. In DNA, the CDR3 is TGTGCCAGCAGCTTAGCGCATGGACTAGTAATCTCCGGGGAGCTGTTTTTT. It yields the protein CASSLAHGLVISGELFF.

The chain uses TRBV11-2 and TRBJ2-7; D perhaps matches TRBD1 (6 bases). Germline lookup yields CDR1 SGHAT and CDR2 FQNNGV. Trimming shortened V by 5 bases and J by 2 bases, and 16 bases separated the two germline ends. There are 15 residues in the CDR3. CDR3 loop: CASSNQGIWPYEQYF. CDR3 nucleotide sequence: TGTGCCAGCAGCAATCAGGGGATTTGGCCCTACGAGCAGTACTTC. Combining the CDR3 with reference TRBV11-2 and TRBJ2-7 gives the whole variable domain EAGVAQSPRYKIIEKRQSVAFWCNPISGHATLYWYQQILGQGPKLLIQFQNNGVVDDSQLPKDRFSAERLKGVDSTLKIQPAKLEDSAVYLCASSNQGIWPYEQYFGPGTRLTVT.

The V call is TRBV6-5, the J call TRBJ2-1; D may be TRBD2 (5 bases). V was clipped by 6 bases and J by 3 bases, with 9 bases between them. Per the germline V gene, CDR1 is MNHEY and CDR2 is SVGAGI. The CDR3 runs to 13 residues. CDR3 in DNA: TGTGCCAGCAGGGGCGGGTACTACAATGAGCAGTTCTTC. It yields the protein CASRGGYYNEQFF.

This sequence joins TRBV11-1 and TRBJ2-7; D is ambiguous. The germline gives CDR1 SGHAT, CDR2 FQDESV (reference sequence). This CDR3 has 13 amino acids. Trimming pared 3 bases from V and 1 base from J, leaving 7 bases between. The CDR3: CASSFGFSYEQYF. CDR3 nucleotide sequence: TGTGCCAGCAGCTTCGGGTTTTCCTACGAGCAGTACTTC.

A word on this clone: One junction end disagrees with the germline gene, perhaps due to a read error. CDR3 DNA sequence: TGCAGTGTTAGAAGGGGCTACGAGCAGTACTTC. Residues: CSVRRGYEQYF. This rearrangement joins TRBV20-1 to TRBJ2-7, with D perhaps TRBD1 (5 bases). The CDR3 contains 11 residues. Germline values: CDR1 DFQATT, CDR2 SNEGSKA (reference sequence).

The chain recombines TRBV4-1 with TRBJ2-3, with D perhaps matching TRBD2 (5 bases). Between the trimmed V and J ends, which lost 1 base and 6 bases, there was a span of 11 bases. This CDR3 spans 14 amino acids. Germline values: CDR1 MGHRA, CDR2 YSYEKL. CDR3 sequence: CASSQGRGTDTQYF. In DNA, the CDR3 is TGCGCCAGCAGCCAAGGTCGGGGAACGGATACGCAGTATTTT.

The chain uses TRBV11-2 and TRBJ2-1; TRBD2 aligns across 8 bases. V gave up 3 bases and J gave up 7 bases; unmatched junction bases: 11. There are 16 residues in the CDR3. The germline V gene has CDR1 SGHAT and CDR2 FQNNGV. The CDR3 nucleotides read TGTGCCAGCAGCTTGCTTCGCAGCGGGAGACCGAATGAGCAGTTCTTC. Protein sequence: CASSLLRSGRPNEQFF.

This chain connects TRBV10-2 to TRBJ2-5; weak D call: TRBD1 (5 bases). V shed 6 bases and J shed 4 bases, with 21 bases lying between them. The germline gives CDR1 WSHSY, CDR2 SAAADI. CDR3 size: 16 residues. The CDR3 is CASSISSQGVGETQYF. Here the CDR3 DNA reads TGCGCCAGCAGCATTTCCAGCCAAGGGGTCGGAGAGACCCAGTACTTC.

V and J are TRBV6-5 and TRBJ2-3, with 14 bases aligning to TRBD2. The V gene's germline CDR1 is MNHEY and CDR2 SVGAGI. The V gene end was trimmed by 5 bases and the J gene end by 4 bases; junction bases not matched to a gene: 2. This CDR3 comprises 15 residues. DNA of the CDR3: TGTGCCAGCAGTGGACTAGCGGGAGGCCCAGATACGCAGTATTTT. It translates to CASSGLAGGPDTQYF.

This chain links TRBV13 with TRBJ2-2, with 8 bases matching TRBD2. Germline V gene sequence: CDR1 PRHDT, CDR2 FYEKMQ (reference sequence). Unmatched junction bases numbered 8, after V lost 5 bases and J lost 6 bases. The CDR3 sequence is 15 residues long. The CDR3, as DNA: TGTGCCAGCAGCCCGGGACTAGGATCGGCCGGGGAGCTGTTTTTT. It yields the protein CASSPGLGSAGELFF.